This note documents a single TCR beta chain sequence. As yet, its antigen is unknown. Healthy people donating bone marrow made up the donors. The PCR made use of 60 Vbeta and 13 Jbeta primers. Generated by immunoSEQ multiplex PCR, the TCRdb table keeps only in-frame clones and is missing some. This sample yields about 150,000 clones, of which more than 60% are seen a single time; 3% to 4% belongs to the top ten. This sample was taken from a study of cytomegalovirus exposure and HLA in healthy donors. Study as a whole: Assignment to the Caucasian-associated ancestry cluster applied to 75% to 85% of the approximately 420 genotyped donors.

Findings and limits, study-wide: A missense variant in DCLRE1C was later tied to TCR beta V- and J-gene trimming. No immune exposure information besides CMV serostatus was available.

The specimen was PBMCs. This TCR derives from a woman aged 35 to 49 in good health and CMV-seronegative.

In nucleotides, the CDR3 is TGTGCCAGCAGCTTGAAGGGGAATCAGCCCCAGCATTTT. Amino acid sequence: CASSLKGNQPQHF. The V and J genes are TRBV5-6 and TRBJ1-5; TRBD1 might be the D (5 bases). The ends were cut back, 1 base at V and 4 bases at J, with 6 bases in the middle. From germline, CDR1 is SGHDT and CDR2 YYEEEE. The CDR3 covers 13 residues.